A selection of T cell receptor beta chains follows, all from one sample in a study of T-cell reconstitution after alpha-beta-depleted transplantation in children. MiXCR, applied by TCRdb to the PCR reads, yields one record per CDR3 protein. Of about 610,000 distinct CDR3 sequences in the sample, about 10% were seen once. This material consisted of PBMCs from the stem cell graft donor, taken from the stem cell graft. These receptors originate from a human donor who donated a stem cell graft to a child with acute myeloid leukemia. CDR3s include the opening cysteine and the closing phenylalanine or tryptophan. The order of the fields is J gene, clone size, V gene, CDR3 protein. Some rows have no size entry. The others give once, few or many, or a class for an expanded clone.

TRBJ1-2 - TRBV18 CASSIQQDYGYTF
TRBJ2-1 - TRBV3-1 CASSSRWGPDYNEQFF
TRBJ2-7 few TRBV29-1 CSVPAPEGRLSGEQYF
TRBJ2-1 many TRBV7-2 CASSLGPPANNEQFF
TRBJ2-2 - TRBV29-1 CSVGGLAGDYGELFF
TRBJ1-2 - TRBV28 CASSSTEIVYGYTF
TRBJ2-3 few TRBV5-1 CASSLRNHGVDTQYF
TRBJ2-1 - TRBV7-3 CASSLKGLSGGVRDEQFF
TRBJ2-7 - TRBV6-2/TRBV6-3 CASSLSTASYDQYF
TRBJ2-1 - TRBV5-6 CASSTGTGSSGSYNEQFF
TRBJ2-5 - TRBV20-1 CSALEKGKETQYF
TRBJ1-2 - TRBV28 CASYLQGFEGYTF
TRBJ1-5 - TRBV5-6 CASSLAPTGYNQPQHF
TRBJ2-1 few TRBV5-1 CASSFLFSSYNEQFF
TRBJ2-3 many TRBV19 CASLDRGSTDTQYF
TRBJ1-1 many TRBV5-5 CASSTRQVGNTEAFF
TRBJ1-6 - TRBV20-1 CSARFGEISPLHF
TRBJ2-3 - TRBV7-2 CASSYRGRGAVVHTQYF
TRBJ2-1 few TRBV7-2 CASSSQPGNEQFF
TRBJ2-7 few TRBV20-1 CSAGRGRARDEQYF
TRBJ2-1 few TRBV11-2 CASRTGGRLAGREEFF
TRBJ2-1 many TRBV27 CASTPETEPNNEQFF
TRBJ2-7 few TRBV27 CATEDRFGSYEQYF
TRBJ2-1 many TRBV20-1 CSARRDEYNEQFF
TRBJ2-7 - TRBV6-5 CASSSRTGPSYEQYF
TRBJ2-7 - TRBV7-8 CASSLGGAGVSGEQYF
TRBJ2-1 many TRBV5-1 CASSLVGQRSSYNEQFF
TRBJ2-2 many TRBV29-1 CSVAQLAGAGELFF
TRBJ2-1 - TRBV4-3 CASSQVGLAGLYNEQFF
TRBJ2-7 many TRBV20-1 CSASGKYYEQYF
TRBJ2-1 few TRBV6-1 CASSGASGRASVGEQFF
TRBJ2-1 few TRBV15 CATSRGGGLEALDEQFF
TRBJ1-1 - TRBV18 CASSRGRVNTEAFF
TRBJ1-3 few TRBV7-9 CASSPPGQGSNTIYF
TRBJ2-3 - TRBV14 CASSQVGAVGTQYF
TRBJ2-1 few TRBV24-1 CATSDLPVNYNEQFF
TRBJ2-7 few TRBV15 CATTQSGRSYEQYF
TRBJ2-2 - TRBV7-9 CASSPLLHSANTGELFF
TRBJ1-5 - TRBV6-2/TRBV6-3 CASSYLDSSNQPQHF
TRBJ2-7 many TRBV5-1 CASSLSTLSYEQYF